This T cell receptor (beta chain) appears in the sequencing data of a study of T cells in Graves' hyperthyroidism and ophthalmopathy. About the study: Initial diagnosis, before any treatment, was when peripheral blood was collected. Study-wide results and limits: Within blood appeared most thyroid clonotypes that had expanded above 0.001.

Amplification of TCR beta CDR3 regions was performed using RNA transcripts as template. In the first-round RT-PCR of the TCR CDR3, the HTBI primer set was used. One entry per CDR3 protein results from TCRdb running MiXCR on the multiplex PCR reads. Of some 600,000 distinct CDR3 sequences in the sample, about 15% were seen once. This clonotype was detected many times. What it binds is not known. Germline CDR1 is DFQATT and CDR2 is SNEGSKA (reference sequence). This CDR3 region has 14 residues. The germline V and J ends were trimmed by 3 bases and 2 bases, with 11 bases remaining between them. The blood sample predates any ophthalmopathy symptoms, coming from first hyperthyroidism diagnosis.

J is TRBJ1-3 and V is TRBV20-1, with a possible D match to TRBD1 (5 bases). The specimen sequenced was blood. The sequence was obtained from a woman aged 25 to 39 with Graves' hyperthyroidism that later progressed to Graves' ophthalmopathy. The CDR3 sequence is CSARDSGPGNTIYF. The CDR3 DNA reads as TGCAGTGCTAGGGACTCGGGACCTGGAAACACCATATATTTT.